Below are 29 T cell receptor beta chains sequenced from a single sample in a study of blood T cell repertoires in COVID-19. The protocol was immunoSEQ multiplex PCR, while the TCRdb copy is restricted to in-frame clones and leaves out a portion. Of roughly 180,000 clones detected, 90% to 95% appear once; the ten largest clones hold approximately 0.8%. The sample was peripheral blood. Receptor source: a man aged 30-40 years with COVID-19, enrolled during active disease.

This sequence joins TRBV6-5 and TRBJ1-2; D perhaps matches TRBD1 (5 bases). Germline CDR1 reads MNHEY; CDR2 reads SVGAGI. V lost 6 bases and J 4 bases, leaving 12 bases between the germline ends. This CDR3 is 13 amino acids long. The CDR3 DNA reads TGTGCCAGCAGGCCCAGGGTAGGCTATGGCTACACCTTC. Translation gives CASRPRVGYGYTF.

V and J are TRBV4-1 and TRBJ2-1, with 12 bases aligning to TRBD2. Germline V gene sequence: CDR1 MGHRA, CDR2 YSYEKL. V shed 0 bases, J shed 9 bases, and the junction held 12 bases outside the gene matches. This CDR3 spans 18 amino acids. In nucleotides, the CDR3 is TGCGCCAGCAGCCAAGAACCTAGCGGGGGGGCTCTGCGAAGTGAGCAGTTCTTC. It specifies CASSQEPSGGALRSEQFF.

This clone has only one observation. The gene calls are TRBV5-1 and TRBJ1-2; 10 bases are a match to TRBD1. This CDR3 contains 16 residues. The V segment lost 4 bases and the J segment 1 base; nucleotides outside the gene matches: 7. Germline loops: CDR1 SGHRS, CDR2 YFSETQ. The CDR3, as DNA: TGCGCCAGCAGCCTACCCGGGACAGGGGTTAACTATGGCTACACCTTC. Translated: CASSLPGTGVNYGYTF.

The chain has TRBV29-1 and TRBJ2-3; 9 bases are a match to TRBD2. Germline values: CDR1 SQVTM, CDR2 ANQGSEA. The CDR3 contains 14 residues. Germline trimming cut 5 bases from V and 0 bases from J; bases unmatched to any gene: 3. This CDR3 reads CSVRRGGSTDTQYF. CDR3 bases: TGCAGCGTTCGGCGGGGGGGGAGCACAGATACGCAGTATTTT.

In this sample, this clone turned up once. For the CDR3, the DNA is TGTGCCAGCAGTTACTCTTGGCGGAGCTCCTACAATGAGCAGTTCTTC. It translates to CASSYSWRSSYNEQFF. The J gene is TRBJ2-1, the V gene TRBV6-5; D remains unclear. This CDR3 has 16 residues. Germline V gene sequence: CDR1 MNHEY, CDR2 SVGAGI. With 0 bases removed from V and 0 bases from J, the gap between germline ends came to 9 bases.

CDR3 DNA sequence: TGTGCCAGCAGTCAGGGACACCCGAACACTGAAGCTTTCTTT. This gives the protein CASSQGHPNTEAFF. The V and J genes are TRBV2 and TRBJ1-1; D might be TRBD1 (6 bases). Per germline, CDR1 SNHLY and CDR2 FYNNEI. V lost 5 bases and J lost 1, with 11 bases in between. The CDR3 is made up of 14 amino acids.

The rearrangement links TRBV9 to TRBJ1-6; 10 bases map to TRBD1. This CDR3 contains 16 residues. V trimming: 4 bases; J trimming: 7 bases; junction bases outside the gene matches: 8. Looked up from germline, CDR1 is SGDLS and CDR2 is YYNGEE. CDR3 protein: CASSPRQGATNSPLHF. The CDR3 DNA sequence: TGTGCCAGCAGCCCTCGACAGGGGGCCACGAATTCACCCCTCCACTTT.

This chain uses TRBV7-9 with TRBJ2-3; 7 bases align to TRBD2. Trimming at V came to 6 bases and at J to 1 base, leaving 7 bases not matched to a gene. CDR1 is SEHNR and CDR2 is FQNEAQ in the germline V gene (reference sequence). This CDR3 has 15 amino acids. The CDR3 is CASSLRGVGTDTQYF. The CDR3 DNA reads TGTGCCAGCAGTTTACGGGGGGTCGGCACAGATACGCAGTATTTT.

The gene calls are TRBV7-2 and TRBJ2-5, with a weak D call TRBD1 (5 bases). Per the germline V gene, CDR1 is SGHTA and CDR2 is FQGNSA. Deletions cut 4 bases from V and 6 bases from J, with 9 bases between. CDR3 length: 12 residues. The CDR3 spells CASSSPGKTQYF. The DNA for the CDR3 is TGTGCCAGCAGCTCCCCAGGGAAGACCCAGTACTTC.

J is TRBJ2-3 and V is TRBV7-3, with D unclear. Germline V CDR1 and CDR2: SGHTA, FQGTGA. Trimming pared 5 bases from V and 2 bases from J, leaving 20 bases between. The CDR3 is 17 residues long. The CDR3 DNA is TGTGCCAGCAGCCCAACCCCTCCAGGCCCCCTCACAGATACGCAGTATTTT. Encoded protein: CASSPTPPGPLTDTQYF. Full variable domain (missing parts from reference TRBV7-3 and TRBJ2-3): GAGVSQTPSNKVTEKGKYVELRCDPISGHTALYWYRQSLGQGPEFLIYFQGTGAADDSGLPNDRFFAVRPEGSVSTLKIQRTERGDSAVYLCASSPTPPGPLTDTQYFGPGTRLTVL.

This clone was seen only once. The rearrangement uses TRBV27 and TRBJ2-1, with a weak D call TRBD1 (6 bases). The CDR3 has 15 residues. In germline, CDR1 is MNHEY, CDR2 SMNVEV (reference sequence). Trimming stripped 5 bases from V and 1 base from J, with 12 bases between. Here the CDR3 DNA reads TGTGCCAGCAGTGGATCTACAGGGTCCTACAATGAGCAGTTCTTC. Translated, it gives CASSGSTGSYNEQFF.

This clone was observed a single time. The chain combines TRBV4-1 with TRBJ1-6; the match to TRBD1 covers 8 bases. Trimming took 1 base from V and 0 from J; bases not matched to a gene: 14. This CDR3 spans 21 amino acids. CDR1 and CDR2 from the germline V gene are MGHRA and YSYEKL. The CDR3 bases are TGCGCCAGCAGCCAAGTCCGGGGAGGGAACAGGGGGAGCTCCTATAATTCACCCCTCCACTTT. Encoded protein: CASSQVRGGNRGSSYNSPLHF.

V and J are TRBV18 and TRBJ2-1; D is perhaps TRBD2 (6 bases). Trimming took off 3 bases at V and 4 bases at J, with 13 bases between the two ends. Looked up from germline, CDR1 is KGHSH and CDR2 is LQKENI. The CDR3 has 15 amino acids. CDR3 in DNA: TGTGCCAGCTCACCGCGTCCGGGGGAATACAATGAGCAGTTCTTC. Protein product: CASSPRPGEYNEQFF.

The rearrangement uses TRBV12-3 or TRBV12-4 and TRBJ1-1; no clear D gene. Trimming removed 7 bases at V and 4 bases at J, with 13 bases between. The CDR3 is 13 residues long. The CDR3 loop reads CASKGGWGTEAFF. In DNA, the CDR3 is TGTGCCAGCAAGGGCGGGTGGGGCACTGAAGCTTTCTTT.

This chain uses TRBV7-2 with TRBJ2-7, with D uncertain. Trimming took 2 bases from V and 3 from J, leaving 11 bases between them. The CDR3 sequence is 14 residues long. The germline CDR1 and CDR2 sequences are SGHTA and FQGNSA. CDR3 region: CASSLSAGNYEQYF. The CDR3 nucleotides are TGTGCCAGCAGCTTATCAGCAGGAAACTACGAGCAGTACTTC.

This clone showed up just once. This chain connects TRBV5-6 to TRBJ2-1, with a tentative D call TRBD1 (5 bases). The V end lost 3 bases, the J end lost 4 bases, and 14 bases lay between the germline ends. The germline V gene encodes CDR1 SGHDT and CDR2 YYEEEE. The CDR3 has 15 amino acids. For the CDR3, the DNA is TGTGCCAGCAGCTGGAAGACAGCCCGGTACAATGAGCAGTTCTTC. Translating gives CASSWKTARYNEQFF.

The chain uses TRBV11-2 and TRBJ2-1; 12 bases agree with TRBD1. The CDR3 runs 15 residues. Trimming at V came to 0 bases and at J to 9 bases, leaving 3 bases not matched to a gene. From germline, CDR1 is SGHAT and CDR2 FQNNGV. The CDR3 bases are TGTGCCAGCAGCTTAGAGGGGGACAGGGGGCTTGAGCAGTTCTTC. Protein: CASSLEGDRGLEQFF.

In this sample, this clone turned up once. The same CDR3 arises from other DNA sequences in this sample as well. The CDR3 here is CASSPSTGNQPQHF. The CDR3 nucleotides are TGTGCCAGCTCACCCTCTACGGGAAATCAGCCCCAGCATTTT. This chain uses TRBV18 with TRBJ1-5; D gene uncertain. The V end lost 3 bases, the J end lost 4 bases, and 10 bases lay between the germline ends. The germline V gene has CDR1 KGHSH and CDR2 LQKENI. This CDR3 is built from 14 residues. Variable domain in full (rest from reference TRBV18 and TRBJ1-5): NAGVMQNPRHLVRRRGQEARLRCSPMKGHSHVYWYRQLPEEGLKFMVYLQKENIIDESGMPKERFSAEFPKEGPSILRIQQVVRGDSAAYFCASSPSTGNQPQHFGDGTRLSIL.

J is TRBJ1-3 and V is TRBV18; 7 positions agree with TRBD1. CDR3 length: 15 amino acids. The trim removed 4 bases at V and 2 bases at J, leaving 5 bases unmatched. The germline gives CDR1 KGHSH, CDR2 LQKENI. In DNA form, the CDR3 reads TGTGCCAGCTCACACGACAGGGAGGCTGGAAACACCATATATTTT. It yields the protein CASSHDREAGNTIYF. The variable domain in full, completed from reference TRBV18 and TRBJ1-3, reads NAGVMQNPRHLVRRRGQEARLRCSPMKGHSHVYWYRQLPEEGLKFMVYLQKENIIDESGMPKERFSAEFPKEGPSILRIQQVVRGDSAAYFCASSHDREAGNTIYFGEGSWLTVV.

This clone came up once. J is TRBJ1-1 and V is TRBV9; 10 bases are a match to TRBD1. Germline loops: CDR1 SGDLS, CDR2 YYNGEE. The CDR3 is made up of 22 amino acids. Trimming took 0 bases from V and 0 from J; bases not matched to a gene: 20. The CDR3: CASSVATGTGDPGLLMNTEAFF. The DNA for the CDR3 is TGTGCCAGCAGCGTAGCCACCGGGACAGGGGACCCTGGCCTCCTAATGAACACTGAAGCTTTCTTT.

The chain couples TRBV19 to TRBJ2-1; 14 positions agree with TRBD2. Germline CDR1 is LNHDA and CDR2 is SQIVND (reference sequence). The junction had 4 bases not matched to a gene; V was cut back by 6 bases and J by 6 bases. The CDR3 runs 15 residues. The CDR3 loop reads CASSPTSGGVNEQFF. The CDR3 nucleotides read TGTGCCAGTAGCCCGACTAGCGGGGGGGTCAATGAGCAGTTCTTC.

The CDR3 region has the DNA TGCGCCAGCAGCCAAGAGGATGCCGAGACAGGTCTTGAAGATACGCAGTATTTT. It specifies CASSQEDAETGLEDTQYF. The V gene is TRBV4-1, the J gene TRBJ2-3; TRBD1 is a possible D gene (6 bases). V was pared by 0 bases and J by 5 bases, with 21 bases between. This CDR3 region has 18 residues. The V gene's germline CDR1 is MGHRA and CDR2 YSYEKL.

V gene TRBV7-2 combines with J gene TRBJ1-3, with unresolved D. This CDR3 has 17 amino acids. The germline V gene has CDR1 SGHTA and CDR2 FQGNSA. Trimming stripped 7 bases from V and 0 bases from J, with 19 bases between. The CDR3 coding sequence is TGTGCCAGCACCCTTTCGGAGATCTTATCCTCTGGAAACACCATATATTTT. Translation gives CASTLSEILSSGNTIYF.

The V and J genes are TRBV4-2 and TRBJ2-1; maybe TRBD1 (5 bases). The CDR3 sequence is 16 residues long. Germline V gene sequence: CDR1 LGHNA, CDR2 YNFKEQ. The V end lost 1 base, the J end lost 4 bases, and 14 bases lay between the germline ends. The CDR3 protein is CASSQGPRDVYNEQFF. The CDR3 DNA sequence: TGTGCCAGCAGCCAAGGTCCCAGGGATGTTTACAATGAGCAGTTCTTC.

The chain recombines TRBV6-1 with TRBJ1-5; 7 nucleotides line up with TRBD1. V lost 0 bases, J lost 6 bases, and 5 bases stayed unmatched. Germline CDR1 MNHNS, CDR2 SASEGT. The CDR3 is made up of 15 amino acids. CDR3 protein: CASSEATGVGQPQHF. For the CDR3, the DNA is TGTGCCAGCAGTGAAGCTACAGGGGTCGGTCAGCCCCAGCATTTT.

This chain links TRBV9 with TRBJ2-7; 7 nucleotides align to TRBD1. Germline values: CDR1 SGDLS, CDR2 YYNGEE. V lost 4 bases and J lost 0; bases outside the gene matches: 7. The CDR3 consists of 15 residues. The CDR3 here is CASSTGQRSSYEQYF. DNA of the CDR3: TGTGCCAGCAGCACGGGACAGAGGAGCTCCTACGAGCAGTACTTC.

The chain is built from TRBV19 and TRBJ2-3, with TRBD2 identical over 7 bases. The CDR3 spans 16 residues. CDR1 is LNHDA, CDR2 SQIVND, per germline (reference sequence). The trim removed 7 bases at V and 1 base at J, leaving 11 bases unmatched. In DNA, the CDR3 is TGTGCCAGTACCCCTCGGGGAGGGGCCGGCACAGATACGCAGTATTTT. It specifies CASTPRGGAGTDTQYF.

The V gene is TRBV14, the J gene TRBJ2-3; a possible D gene is TRBD1 (6 bases). V was cut by 0 bases and J by 2 bases, with 9 bases left in between. CDR1 SGHDN and CDR2 FVKESK come from the germline V gene. The CDR3 loop spans 15 amino acids. The CDR3 DNA is TGTGCCAGCAGCCAAGAGGACAGCGTCACAGATACGCAGTATTTT. Translating gives CASSQEDSVTDTQYF.

This clone was seen just once. This chain uses TRBV6-5 with TRBJ2-5; 12 bases are shared with TRBD2. The V gene's germline CDR1 is MNHEY and CDR2 SVGAGI. V dropped 5 bases and J dropped 4; count of bases not matched to a gene: 5. This CDR3 comprises 15 residues. The CDR3 coding sequence is TGTGCCAGCAGTCCTGAACTAGCGGGGGGAGAGACCCAGTACTTC. Translation: CASSPELAGGETQYF.